Following are 29 T cell receptor beta chains from one sample sequenced in a study of T-cell memory formation after mild COVID-19. Each CDR3 protein is one row after TCRdb ran MiXCR on the 5' RACE reads. The repertoire holds approximately 100,000 distinct CDR3 sequences, with over 8.5% as singletons. Sequenced input: PBMCs or a T cell subset sorted from them (not recorded which). The receptor set was obtained from a man aged 18 to 30 who had mild COVID-19 (a few samples of this study predate the infection). Cell type and time point are not known.

The chain links TRBV7-9 to TRBJ1-2; 7 positions match TRBD1. After removal of 5 bases from V and 0 bases from J, the junction contained 18 bases not matched to a gene. This CDR3 is 19 amino acids long. Germline assignment: CDR1 SEHNR and CDR2 FQNEAQ (reference sequence). CDR3 amino acids: CASSLIQGTYLASNYGYTF. Written as DNA, the CDR3 is TGTGCCAGCAGCCTCATACAGGGGACCTACCTGGCCTCTAACTATGGCTACACCTTC.

This clonotype was counted at least ten times. V is TRBV4-3 and J is TRBJ1-1; the D gene is possibly TRBD1 (6 bases). The CDR3 spans 14 residues. Trimming removed 2 bases at V and 4 bases at J, with 11 bases between. Germline values: CDR1 LGHNA, CDR2 YSLEER. The CDR3 reads CASSQRSGVTEAFF. CDR3 nucleotides: TGCGCCAGCAGCCAACGCTCAGGGGTCACTGAAGCTTTCTTT.

The chain has TRBV9 and TRBJ2-3, with 9 bases lining up with TRBD1. J lost 5 bases, V lost 3 bases, and 7 bases had no gene match. Germline loops: CDR1 SGDLS, CDR2 YYNGEE. CDR3 length equals 15 residues. CDR3 in amino acids: CASSAGQGIGDTQYF. The CDR3 DNA reads as TGTGCCAGCAGCGCGGGACAGGGTATTGGAGATACGCAGTATTTT.

There are many counts of this clonotype. The chain joins TRBV6-2 or TRBV6-3 to TRBJ2-7; 7 bases are a match to TRBD1. Trimming cost V 2 bases and J 3 bases; bases outside gene matches: 4. This CDR3 comprises 14 residues. CDR1 MNHEY and CDR2 SVGEGT come from the germline V gene. The chain's CDR3 is CASSYITGVYEQYF. The CDR3 DNA reads as TGTGCCAGCAGTTACATTACAGGGGTCTACGAGCAGTACTTC.

This clonotype was found many times. This chain connects TRBV7-2 to TRBJ1-4, with 8 nucleotides matching TRBD1. The CDR3 extends over 16 amino acids. Germline loops: CDR1 SGHTA, CDR2 FQGNSA. V was clipped by 1 base and J by 6 bases; unmatched bases: 7. The CDR3 nucleotides read TGTGCCAGCAGCTTAGAGCCCAGGGGGCTGGATGAAAAACTGTTTTTT. Protein product: CASSLEPRGLDEKLFF.

This clonotype was counted ten times or more. This chain uses TRBV29-1 with TRBJ2-2; D is unresolved. The CDR3 totals 12 residues. The ends were cut back, 5 bases at V and 1 base at J, with 5 bases in the middle. Per the germline V gene, CDR1 is SQVTM and CDR2 is ANQGSEA. Here the CDR3 DNA reads TGCAGCGTTTTTCGGAACACCGGGGAGCTGTTTTTT. Amino acid sequence: CSVFRNTGELFF.

This clonotype was counted many times. The gene calls are TRBV9 and TRBJ2-5; D possibly matches TRBD1 or TRBD2 (5 bases each). The CDR3 runs 14 residues. Germline lookup yields CDR1 SGDLS and CDR2 YYNGEE. Trimming removed 4 bases from V and 2 bases from J, with 12 bases in between. The CDR3 here is CASSSGTEQETQYF. CDR3 nucleotide sequence: TGTGCCAGCAGCTCCGGGACGGAACAAGAGACCCAGTACTTC.

In nucleotides, the CDR3 is TGTGCCACCAGGGCGGGACAGACGAATGAAAAACTGTTTTTT. The encoded protein is CATRAGQTNEKLFF. The rearrangement links TRBV24-1 to TRBJ1-4, with TRBD1 matching over 7 bases. This CDR3 region has 14 residues. Germline loops: CDR1 KGHDR, CDR2 SFDVKD. The ends lost 7 bases at V and 5 bases at J; junction bases unmatched: 6.

The genes are TRBV4-3 and TRBJ1-1; 8 nucleotides align to TRBD1. Germline V gives CDR1 LGHNA, CDR2 YSLEER. V shed 5 bases, J shed 3 bases, and the junction held 8 bases outside the gene matches. The CDR3 covers 15 residues. CDR3 residues: CASSTRQGSDTEAFF. Written as DNA, the CDR3 is TGCGCCAGCAGCACCCGACAGGGGTCGGACACTGAAGCTTTCTTT.

This clonotype was observed a handful of times. This chain connects TRBV29-1 to TRBJ1-1; a possible D gene is TRBD1 (5 bases). The CDR3 runs 12 residues. CDR1 and CDR2 (germline): SQVTM, ANQGSEA. Trimming took off 6 bases at V and 6 bases at J, with 14 bases between the two ends. CDR3 region: CSVAHMGAEAFF. In DNA, the CDR3 is TGCAGCGTGGCTCACATGGGGGCTGAAGCTTTCTTT. Full variable domain (outside the CDR3, taken from reference TRBV29-1 and TRBJ1-1): SAVISQKPSRDICQRGTSLTIQCQVDSQVTMMFWYRQQPGQSLTLIATANQGSEATYESGFVIDKFPISRPNLTFSTLTVSNMSPEDSSIYLCSVAHMGAEAFFGQGTRLTVV.

The J gene is TRBJ2-7, the V gene TRBV19, with D perhaps matching TRBD2 (5 bases). The ends were cut back, 2 bases at V and 0 bases at J, with 14 bases in the middle. CDR3 length equals 16 residues. From germline, CDR1 is LNHDA and CDR2 SQIVND (reference sequence). The chain's CDR3 is CASSILSLDGSYEQYF. For the CDR3, the DNA is TGTGCCAGTAGTATACTATCACTAGATGGCTCCTACGAGCAGTACTTC.

This clonotype has ten or more counts. J is TRBJ2-1 and V is TRBV7-6; TRBD2 aligns across 8 bases. The CDR3 covers 15 residues. Germline V gene sequence: CDR1 SGHVS, CDR2 FNYEAQ. V gave up 3 bases and J gave up 9 bases; unmatched junction bases: 10. Written as DNA, the CDR3 is TGTGCCAGCAGCTTTGGTAGCGGGGAATTGGGTGAGCAGTTCTTC. It yields the protein CASSFGSGELGEQFF.

This clonotype was counted only a few times. The chain joins TRBV5-1 to TRBJ2-5, with no clear D. The V end was cut by 4 bases, the J end by 3 bases, with 19 bases between. Germline V gives CDR1 SGHRS, CDR2 YFSETQ. This CDR3 contains 16 residues. The CDR3 sequence: CASSPGEVRIKETQYF. The CDR3 DNA sequence: TGCGCCAGCAGCCCGGGCGAGGTCAGAATTAAAGAGACCCAGTACTTC.

The chain uses TRBV6-5 and TRBJ1-5; D call uncertain. V was cut by 0 bases and J by 3 bases, with 6 bases left in between. The CDR3 is made up of 14 amino acids. The V gene's germline CDR1 is MNHEY and CDR2 SVGAGI. CDR3 in DNA: TGTGCCAGCAGTTACTCGAACACCAATCAGCCCCAGCATTTT. Amino acid sequence: CASSYSNTNQPQHF.

The table lists this clonotype with many counts. This sequence joins TRBV20-1 and TRBJ1-1; D remains unclear. The germline V gene encodes CDR1 DFQATT and CDR2 SNEGSKA (reference sequence). V shed 5 bases and J shed 0 bases, with 13 bases lying between them. The CDR3 sequence is 14 residues long. CDR3 loop: CSASRRRLNTEAFF. CDR3 coding DNA: TGCAGTGCTTCACGCAGGCGACTGAACACTGAAGCTTTCTTT.

Note on this clonotype: One junction end disagrees with the germline gene, perhaps due to a read error. V and J are TRBV5-1 and TRBJ1-2; 8 bases map to TRBD1. CDR1 is SGHRS and CDR2 is YFSETQ in the germline V gene. This CDR3 is built from 15 residues. The CDR3 loop is CASSQRSQGAGGYTF. The DNA of the CDR3 is TGTGCCAGCAGCCAACGTAGTCAGGGGGCTGGTGGCTACACCTTC.

There are a few counts of this clonotype. The gene calls are TRBV6-1 and TRBJ1-5; D is undetermined. This CDR3 is built from 13 residues. Deletions cut 1 base from V and 4 bases from J, with 5 bases between. Germline loops: CDR1 MNHNS, CDR2 SASEGT. The CDR3: CASSEGHNQPQHF. CDR3 in DNA: TGTGCCAGCAGTGAAGGCCATAATCAGCCCCAGCATTTT.

This sequence joins TRBV29-1 and TRBJ2-3; the D gene is possibly TRBD2 (6 bases). The germline CDR1 and CDR2 sequences are SQVTM and ANQGSEA. Trimming stripped 4 bases from V and 5 bases from J, with 7 bases between. The CDR3 is 11 residues long. CDR3: CSVGGEDTQYF. CDR3 nucleotides: TGCAGCGTTGGCGGGGAAGATACGCAGTATTTT.

The sample holds a few counts of this clonotype. J is TRBJ2-1 and V is TRBV7-6; the match to TRBD2 covers 7 bases. The CDR3 contains 14 residues. CDR1 and CDR2 (germline): SGHVS, FNYEAQ. After removal of 5 bases from V and 7 bases from J, the junction contained 8 bases not matched to a gene. The CDR3 nucleotides are TGTGCCAGCAGCCTCGGAGAAGCGGGGAATGAGCAGTTCTTC. Residues: CASSLGEAGNEQFF.

This clonotype was seen more than once but under ten times. This sequence joins TRBV6-1 and TRBJ1-1, with unresolved D. V was pared by 2 bases and J by 6 bases, with 13 bases between. Germline lookup yields CDR1 MNHNS and CDR2 SASEGT. The CDR3 contains 14 residues. CDR3 in DNA: TGTGCCAGCAGTGAAATATCGGGGAGGTCTGAAGCTTTCTTT. As protein: CASSEISGRSEAFF.

The chain recombines TRBV7-2 with TRBJ2-5; D may be TRBD1 (6 bases). Trimming removed 3 bases at V and 3 bases at J, with 14 bases between. Germline CDR1 SGHTA, CDR2 FQGNSA. This CDR3 is 15 amino acids long. This chain's CDR3 is CASSFGPGEEETQYF. CDR3 DNA: TGTGCCAGCAGCTTTGGCCCAGGGGAAGAAGAGACCCAGTACTTC. The variable domain in full, completed from reference TRBV7-2 and TRBJ2-5, reads GAGVSQSPSNKVTEKGKDVELRCDPISGHTALYWYRQSLGQGLEFLIYFQGNSAPDKSGLPSDRFSAERTGGSVSTLTIQRTQQEDSAVYLCASSFGPGEEETQYFGPGTRLLVL.

The V gene is TRBV7-2, the J gene TRBJ2-7, with 10 positions matching TRBD2. The CDR3 is 15 residues long. The V gene end was trimmed by 4 bases and the J gene end by 4 bases; junction bases not matched to a gene: 7. Germline loops: CDR1 SGHTA, CDR2 FQGNSA. This CDR3 reads CASSWTSGILYEQYV. Written as DNA, the CDR3 is TGTGCCAGCAGCTGGACTAGCGGAATCCTGTACGAGCAGTACGTC.

The rearrangement joins TRBV20-1 to TRBJ2-5; D is perhaps TRBD2 (6 bases). The CDR3 runs 13 residues. Germline V gene sequence: CDR1 DFQATT, CDR2 SNEGSKA (reference sequence). V was clipped by 3 bases and J by 1 base, with 9 bases between them. CDR3 DNA: TGCAGTGCTAGGGGCGGGGTCCAAGAGACCCAGTACTTC. Translated: CSARGGVQETQYF.

This clonotype was recorded many times. The J gene is TRBJ2-2, the V gene TRBV5-1; 7 nucleotides line up with TRBD1. The junction had 11 bases not matched to a gene; V was cut back by 3 bases and J by 6 bases. CDR3 length equals 16 residues. Germline loops: CDR1 SGHRS, CDR2 YFSETQ. CDR3 amino acids: CASSWRQGASAGELFF. The CDR3 DNA reads as TGCGCCAGCAGCTGGAGACAGGGTGCGAGTGCCGGGGAGCTGTTTTTT.

The chain employs TRBV7-2 and TRBJ1-6, with D perhaps TRBD1 (5 bases). CDR3 length: 16 amino acids. Germline V gene sequence: CDR1 SGHTA, CDR2 FQGNSA. Trimming removed 4 bases at V and 2 bases at J, with 12 bases between. This CDR3 reads CASSSGPAAYNSPLHF. CDR3 in DNA: TGTGCCAGCAGCTCGGGGCCGGCAGCCTATAATTCACCCCTCCACTTT.

Regarding this clonotype: The junction and the germline gene differ at one end; a read error may be behind it. The chain uses TRBV4-1 and TRBJ2-1; TRBD1 agrees at 7 bases. Germline CDR1 is MGHRA and CDR2 is YSYEKL. This CDR3 spans 15 amino acids. In DNA form, the CDR3 reads TGCGCCGGCAGCATCAGACGTATGGGACAGAATGAGCAGTTCTTC. This encodes CAGSIRRMGQNEQFF.

This clonotype was picked up many times. J is TRBJ1-2 and V is TRBV29-1; D perhaps matches TRBD1 (5 bases). Germline V gives CDR1 SQVTM, CDR2 ANQGSEA. V shed 2 bases and J shed 5 bases, with 12 bases lying between them. This CDR3 spans 13 amino acids. CDR3 region: CSVEPPGGYGYTF. Here the CDR3 DNA reads TGCAGCGTTGAACCCCCGGGGGGGTATGGCTACACCTTC.

The V and J genes are TRBV15 and TRBJ2-2; 7 nucleotides align to TRBD1. This CDR3 has 15 residues. V gave up 9 bases and J gave up 2 bases; unmatched junction bases: 9. The germline gives CDR1 LNHNV, CDR2 YYDKDF (reference sequence). As DNA, the CDR3 is TGTGCCACTTCCCGGACAGGATTCAACACCGGGGAGCTGTTTTTT. Its translation is CATSRTGFNTGELFF.

The rearrangement joins TRBV20-1 to TRBJ1-4; D uncertain. The germline gives CDR1 DFQATT, CDR2 SNEGSKA (reference sequence). The CDR3 extends over 13 amino acids. Trimming took 0 bases from V and 12 from J, leaving 14 bases between them. Written as DNA, the CDR3 is TGCAGTGCTAGAGATCTTGGCTTAGGTGAACTGTTTTTT. Translated, it gives CSARDLGLGELFF.